This TCR beta chain is drawn from a study of blood T cell repertoires in COVID-19. Background on the study: The United States, Italy and Spain provided the acute and convalescent COVID-19 samples. Sources were T cells, B-cell-depleted T cells, or PBMCs; the material itself was cDNA or gDNA.

How the authors handled the data: The authors estimated nucleated cell counts from reference gene primer amplification. Profiled with immunoSEQ multiplex PCR; TCRdb holds only in-frame clones, not every one. V, J and clone size derive from that table, while D and trimming were established from the DNA sequence. The sample carries some 42,000 clones, around 90% recorded once. The germline V gene encodes CDR1 SEHNR and CDR2 FQNEAQ (reference sequence). The CDR3 consists of 18 residues. Trimming shortened V by 4 bases and J by 0 bases, and 18 bases separated the two germline ends. Material: peripheral blood. This chain joins TRBV7-9 and TRBJ1-4; D remains ambiguous. This TCR was sampled from a man between 45 and 60 years old with active COVID-19. CDR3 coding DNA: TGTGCCAGCAGCTCTCCACTGTTCGGTTTCTCAACTAATGAAAAACTGTTTTTT. This encodes CASSSPLFGFSTNEKLFF.